The present entry profiles one T cell receptor (beta chain) with its context. This entry comes from a study of control samples from healthy donors and cancer patients. Data came from immunoSEQ multiplex PCR; TCRdb stores just in-frame clones and leaves some out. The sample carries 150,000 to 180,000 clones, approximately 94% recorded once. V was cut by 10 bases and J by 0 bases, with 16 bases left in between. CDR1 and CDR2 (germline): MNHEY, SVGAGI. CDR3 size: 15 residues. The sequencing sample was made of blood. This receptor was obtained from a man aged 35 to 55 in good health. This chain links TRBV6-5 with TRBJ1-5; perhaps TRBD1 as D (5 bases). CDR3 residues: CATSRDLYSNQPQHF. The CDR3 coding sequence is TGTGCCACGTCCCGGGACCTTTATAGCAATCAGCCCCAGCATTTT.